This T cell receptor beta chain originates from a study of cytomegalovirus exposure and HLA in healthy donors. Trimming removed 5 bases from V and 5 bases from J, with 12 bases in between. Germline CDR1 and CDR2: MNHNY and SVGAGI (reference sequence). This CDR3 has 13 amino acids. The repertoire was sequenced with immunoSEQ multiplex PCR; TCRdb's copy has only in-frame clones and lacks some. The data show some 240,000 clones, roughly 87% seen once. Whole-study results and caveats: Some TCR beta chains (around 160 of them) were listed as cytomegalovirus-associated. Some public TCRs appeared in many individuals, while most sequences were rare. Researchers reported that three CMV-associated chains were confirmed in vitro as CMV antigen-specific.

With regard to this clone: Its cognate antigen is unknown.

The sequencing input was PBMCs. The rearrangement links TRBV6-6 to TRBJ1-2; the D gene is possibly TRBD1 (5 bases). The origin of this receptor is a woman aged 18 to 35 in good health and CMV-seropositive. CDR3 residues: CASSPSRAYGYTF. DNA of the CDR3: TGTGCCAGCAGTCCCTCCAGGGCGTATGGCTACACCTTC.